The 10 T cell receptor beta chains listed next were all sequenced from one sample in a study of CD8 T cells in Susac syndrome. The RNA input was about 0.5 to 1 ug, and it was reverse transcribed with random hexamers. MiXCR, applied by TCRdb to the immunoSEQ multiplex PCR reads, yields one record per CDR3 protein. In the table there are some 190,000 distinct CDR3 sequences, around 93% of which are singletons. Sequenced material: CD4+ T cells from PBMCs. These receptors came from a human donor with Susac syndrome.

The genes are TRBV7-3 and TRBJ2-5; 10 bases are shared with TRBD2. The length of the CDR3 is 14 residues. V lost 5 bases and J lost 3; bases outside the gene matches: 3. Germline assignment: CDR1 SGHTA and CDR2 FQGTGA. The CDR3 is CASSMSGGEETQYF. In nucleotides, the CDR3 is TGTGCCAGCAGCATGAGCGGGGGGGAAGAGACCCAGTACTTC.

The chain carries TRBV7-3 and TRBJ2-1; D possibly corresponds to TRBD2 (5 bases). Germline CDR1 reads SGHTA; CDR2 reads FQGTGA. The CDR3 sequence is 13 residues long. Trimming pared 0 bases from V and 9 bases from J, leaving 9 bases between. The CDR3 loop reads CASSLTGISEQFF. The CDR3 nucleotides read TGTGCCAGCAGCTTAACCGGGATCAGTGAGCAGTTCTTC.

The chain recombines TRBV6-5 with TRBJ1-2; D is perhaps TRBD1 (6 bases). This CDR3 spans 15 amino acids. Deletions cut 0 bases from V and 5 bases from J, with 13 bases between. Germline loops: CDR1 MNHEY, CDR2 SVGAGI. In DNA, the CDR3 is TGTGCCAGCAGTTACTCACAGGGTGTAGTATATGGCTACACCTTC. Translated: CASSYSQGVVYGYTF.

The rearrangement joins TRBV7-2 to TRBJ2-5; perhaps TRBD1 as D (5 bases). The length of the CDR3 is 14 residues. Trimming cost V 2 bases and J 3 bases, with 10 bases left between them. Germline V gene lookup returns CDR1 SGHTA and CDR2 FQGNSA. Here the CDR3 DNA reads TGTGCCAGCAGCTTAAGTGTAGGGGAAGAGACCCAGTACTTC. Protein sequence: CASSLSVGEETQYF.

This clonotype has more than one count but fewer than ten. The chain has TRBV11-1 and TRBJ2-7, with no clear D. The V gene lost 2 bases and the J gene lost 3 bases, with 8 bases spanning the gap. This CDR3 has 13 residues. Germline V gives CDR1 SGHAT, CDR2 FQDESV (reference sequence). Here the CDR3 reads CASSLNRDYEQYF. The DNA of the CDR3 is TGTGCCAGCAGCTTAAATAGGGACTACGAGCAGTACTTC.

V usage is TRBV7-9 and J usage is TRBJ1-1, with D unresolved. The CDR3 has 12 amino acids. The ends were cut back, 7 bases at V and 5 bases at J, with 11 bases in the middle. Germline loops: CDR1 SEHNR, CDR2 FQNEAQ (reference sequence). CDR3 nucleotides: TGTGCCAGCACCACCATTGGGACTGAAGCTTTCTTT. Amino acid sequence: CASTTIGTEAFF.

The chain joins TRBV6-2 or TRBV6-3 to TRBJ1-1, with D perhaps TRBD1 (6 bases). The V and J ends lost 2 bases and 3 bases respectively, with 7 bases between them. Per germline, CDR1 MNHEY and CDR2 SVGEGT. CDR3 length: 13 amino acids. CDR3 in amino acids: CASSYKGDTEAFF. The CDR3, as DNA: TGTGCCAGCAGTTACAAGGGGGACACTGAAGCTTTCTTT.

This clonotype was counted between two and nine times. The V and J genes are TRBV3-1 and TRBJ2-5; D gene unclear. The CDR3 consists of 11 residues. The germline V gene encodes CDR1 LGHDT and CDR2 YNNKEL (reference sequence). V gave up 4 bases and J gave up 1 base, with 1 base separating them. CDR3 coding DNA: TGTGCCAGCAGCCGCCAAGAGACCCAGTACTTC. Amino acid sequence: CASSRQETQYF.

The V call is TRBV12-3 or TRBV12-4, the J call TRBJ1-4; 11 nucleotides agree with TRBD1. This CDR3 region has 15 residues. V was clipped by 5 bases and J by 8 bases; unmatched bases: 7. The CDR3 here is CASSPWTGGWEKLFF. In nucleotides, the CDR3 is TGTGCCAGCAGTCCCTGGACAGGGGGCTGGGAAAAACTGTTTTTT.

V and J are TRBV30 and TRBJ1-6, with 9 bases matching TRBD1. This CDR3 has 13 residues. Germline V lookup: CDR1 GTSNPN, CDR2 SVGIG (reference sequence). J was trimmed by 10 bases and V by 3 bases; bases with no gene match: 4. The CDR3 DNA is TGTGCCTGGAGGGGACAGGGCGAATCACCCCTCCACTTT. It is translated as CAWRGQGESPLHF.